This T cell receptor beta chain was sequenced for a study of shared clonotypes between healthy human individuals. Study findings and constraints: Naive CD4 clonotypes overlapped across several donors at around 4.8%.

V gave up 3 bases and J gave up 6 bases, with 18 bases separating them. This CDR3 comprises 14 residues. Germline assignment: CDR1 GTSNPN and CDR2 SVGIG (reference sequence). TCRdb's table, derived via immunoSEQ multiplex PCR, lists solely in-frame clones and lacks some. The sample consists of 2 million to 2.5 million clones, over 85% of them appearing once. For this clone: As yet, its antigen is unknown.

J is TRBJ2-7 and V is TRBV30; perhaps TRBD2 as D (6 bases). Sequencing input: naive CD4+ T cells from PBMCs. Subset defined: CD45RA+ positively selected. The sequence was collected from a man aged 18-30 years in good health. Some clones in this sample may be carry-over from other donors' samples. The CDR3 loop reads CAWRAAAVGGEQYF. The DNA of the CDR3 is TGTGCCTGGAGGGCTGCAGCTGTGGGGGGCGAGCAGTACTTC.